This TCR beta chain derives from a study of blood T cell repertoires in COVID-19. The wider study: The United States, Italy and Spain were the sources of the acute and convalescent COVID-19 samples. PBMCs, B-cell-depleted T cells, or T cells were the source of the cDNA or gDNA that made up the material.

In the source study's methods: Researchers report that nucleated cell counts were estimated from reference gene primer amplification. Data came from immunoSEQ multiplex PCR; TCRdb stores just in-frame clones and leaves some out. Clonal size and the V and J genes are those of that table, whereas D and trimming came from the DNA. Here the sample spans around 250,000 clones, about 88% being singletons. The CDR3 is 18 residues long. The trim removed 4 bases at V and 7 bases at J, leaving 14 bases unmatched. Germline V gives CDR1 SGHKS, CDR2 YYEKEE (reference sequence). This clonotype was obtained from a man aged 18 to 29 with active or convalescent COVID-19. The material sequenced was peripheral blood. The chain joins TRBV5-5 to TRBJ2-5; 15 nucleotides match TRBD2. The CDR3 nucleotides are TGTGCCAGCAGCAAGGGGACTAGCGGGGGGCATTCAATCGGGACCCAGTACTTC. It specifies CASSKGTSGGHSIGTQYF.